Listed here are 15 T cell receptor beta chains from one sample, sequenced in a study of beta chain features in type 1 diabetes. Expressed TCRB transcripts were sequenced because the isolated RNA had all been reverse transcribed beforehand. Repertoires were generated with immunoSEQ multiplex PCR, while TCRdb's copy carries only in-frame clones and drops some. The table records some 220,000 clones, roughly 10% of them present only once. Sequencing input: central memory CD4+ T cells from blood. The receptors were sampled from a man aged 18 to 30 in good health.

In its sample, this clone was seen a few times. The rearrangement links TRBV18 to TRBJ1-1; TRBD1 is a possible D gene (5 bases). In germline, CDR1 is KGHSH, CDR2 LQKENI. V shed 5 bases and J shed 11 bases, with 18 bases lying between them. The length of the CDR3 is 13 residues. The CDR3 nucleotides read TGTGCCAGCTCAACCTCGGAAGGGACTCACGCTTTCTTT. Translated: CASSTSEGTHAFF.

The chain recombines TRBV7-9 with TRBJ2-5; TRBD2 might be the D (5 bases). Germline CDR1 and CDR2: SEHNR and FQNEAQ (reference sequence). V lost 6 bases and J lost 5, with 7 bases in between. This CDR3 is built from 11 residues. The CDR3: CASSSSETQYF. The CDR3 nucleotides read TGTGCCAGCAGTTCTAGCGAGACCCAGTACTTC. Based on the CDR3 plus reference TRBV7-9 and TRBJ2-5, the full variable domain is DTGVSQNPRHKITKRGQNVTFRCDPISEHNRLYWYRQTLGQGPEFLTYFQNEAQLEKSRLLSDRFSAERPKGSFSTLEIQRTEQGDSAMYLCASSSSETQYFGPGTRLLVL.

This clone was recorded a few times. V usage is TRBV2 and J usage is TRBJ2-1, with TRBD1 matching over 7 bases. V gave up 6 bases and J gave up 9 bases; unmatched junction bases: 11. Germline values: CDR1 SNHLY, CDR2 FYNNEI. This CDR3 region has 14 residues. This CDR3 reads CASRTLDRAGEQFF. The DNA of the CDR3 is TGTGCCAGCAGAACGCTCGACAGGGCAGGTGAGCAGTTCTTC.

This clone was counted a few times. This chain connects TRBV6-5 to TRBJ1-2, with D uncertain. The CDR3 covers 12 residues. The V gene lost 11 bases and the J gene lost 2 bases, with 12 bases spanning the gap. The germline gives CDR1 MNHEY, CDR2 SVGAGI. In DNA, the CDR3 is TGTGCCTGTCAAGGGTCGAACTATGGCTACACCTTC. This sequence encodes CACQGSNYGYTF.

This clone appeared a few times. The chain employs TRBV14 and TRBJ2-1; D perhaps matches TRBD1 (5 bases). V dropped 4 bases and J dropped 7 bases, with 14 bases sitting between them. The CDR3 totals 14 residues. In germline, CDR1 is SGHDN, CDR2 FVKESK. In nucleotides, the CDR3 is TGTGCCAGCAGCCGAAGGGCAGGGTGGAATGAGCAGTTCTTC. This encodes CASSRRAGWNEQFF.

This clone was counted a few times. V and J are TRBV9 and TRBJ1-2; tentative D call: TRBD1 (5 bases). Germline lookup yields CDR1 SGDLS and CDR2 YYNGEE. Trimming took 4 bases from V and 7 from J, leaving 11 bases between them. This CDR3 spans 12 amino acids. The CDR3 spells CASSPRDGGYTF. The CDR3 nucleotides read TGTGCCAGCAGCCCCCGGGACGGTGGCTACACCTTC.

The chain recombines TRBV29-1 with TRBJ2-2, with 8 positions matching TRBD2. The junction had 4 bases not matched to a gene; V was cut back by 7 bases and J by 3 bases. This CDR3 has 13 residues. Per the germline V gene, CDR1 is SQVTM and CDR2 is ANQGSEA. The CDR3 sequence: CSAGGWDTGELFF. As DNA, the CDR3 is TGCAGCGCGGGAGGGTGGGACACCGGGGAGCTGTTTTTT.

This clone was counted a few times. The chain uses TRBV4-3 and TRBJ2-3; 9 nucleotides agree with TRBD2. Germline CDR1 reads LGHNA; CDR2 reads YSLEER. V shed 2 bases, J shed 6 bases, and the junction held 21 bases outside the gene matches. This CDR3 region has 20 residues. The CDR3 DNA is TGCGCCAGCAGCCAACATTCCCACTATCCGGCGGGAGGGCCTCGGGATACGCAGTATTTT. Translation: CASSQHSHYPAGGPRDTQYF.

CDR3 nucleotides: TGTGCCAGCAAACTCAGCGCAGCGCGAGAGCAGTACTTC. This encodes CASKLSAAREQYF. V usage is TRBV7-2 and J usage is TRBJ2-7; D unclear. The germline V gene has CDR1 SGHTA and CDR2 FQGNSA. Deletions cut 7 bases from V and 7 bases from J, with 17 bases between. This CDR3 is 13 amino acids long.

This clone was counted between two and nine times. This chain uses TRBV7-2 with TRBJ2-5; D unclear. The CDR3 is 13 amino acids. V shed 3 bases and J shed 5 bases, with 10 bases lying between them. Germline V gives CDR1 SGHTA, CDR2 FQGNSA. For the CDR3, the DNA is TGTGCCAGCAGCTTCCTCGCTAGTGAGACCCAGTACTTC. As protein: CASSFLASETQYF.

A remark on this clone: This sample includes further DNA sequences coding for the same CDR3. The rearrangement links TRBV19 to TRBJ2-1; D possibly corresponds to TRBD1 (6 bases). V was pared by 3 bases and J by 10 bases, with 13 bases between. CDR3 length: 13 residues. Per the germline V gene, CDR1 is LNHDA and CDR2 is SQIVND (reference sequence). CDR3 amino acids: CASSIPEGGEQFF. The CDR3 region has the DNA TGTGCCAGTAGTATCCCCGAAGGGGGAGAGCAGTTCTTC.

This clone was counted ten times or more. J is TRBJ1-2 and V is TRBV6-5; D possibly corresponds to TRBD1 (5 bases). The V gene's germline CDR1 is MNHEY and CDR2 SVGAGI. The CDR3 extends over 11 amino acids. The V end was cut by 5 bases, the J end by 12 bases, with 13 bases between. The CDR3 coding sequence is TGTGCCAGCAGTCTACTGGGGCAGCACACCTTC. Encoded protein: CASSLLGQHTF.

The chain couples TRBV7-9 to TRBJ2-5, with D tentatively TRBD1 or TRBD2 (6 bases each). Germline V CDR1 and CDR2: SEHNR, FQNEAQ (reference sequence). V lost 1 base to trimming and J lost 4 bases, with 16 bases between them. CDR3 length: 16 amino acids. The CDR3 protein is CASSLEGLPGAETQYF. The CDR3 DNA reads as TGTGCCAGCAGCTTAGAGGGACTGCCGGGGGCAGAGACCCAGTACTTC.

This clone was seen a handful of times. V is TRBV7-2 and J is TRBJ2-5; D remains unclear. CDR1 and CDR2 from the germline V gene are SGHTA and FQGNSA. The CDR3 consists of 13 residues. Deletions cut 3 bases from V and 1 base from J, with 6 bases between. CDR3 nucleotides: TGTGCCAGCAGCTTCCGGGCCCAAGAGACCCAGTACTTC. Its protein is CASSFRAQETQYF.

This clone has more than one count but fewer than ten. This rearrangement joins TRBV7-2 to TRBJ2-5; D is possibly TRBD2 (5 bases). Trimming cost V 5 bases and J 4 bases, with 5 bases left between them. The CDR3 length is 11 residues. Per the germline V gene, CDR1 is SGHTA and CDR2 is FQGNSA. The CDR3 region is CASSGGETQYF. CDR3 nucleotide sequence: TGTGCCAGCAGCGGAGGAGAGACCCAGTACTTC.